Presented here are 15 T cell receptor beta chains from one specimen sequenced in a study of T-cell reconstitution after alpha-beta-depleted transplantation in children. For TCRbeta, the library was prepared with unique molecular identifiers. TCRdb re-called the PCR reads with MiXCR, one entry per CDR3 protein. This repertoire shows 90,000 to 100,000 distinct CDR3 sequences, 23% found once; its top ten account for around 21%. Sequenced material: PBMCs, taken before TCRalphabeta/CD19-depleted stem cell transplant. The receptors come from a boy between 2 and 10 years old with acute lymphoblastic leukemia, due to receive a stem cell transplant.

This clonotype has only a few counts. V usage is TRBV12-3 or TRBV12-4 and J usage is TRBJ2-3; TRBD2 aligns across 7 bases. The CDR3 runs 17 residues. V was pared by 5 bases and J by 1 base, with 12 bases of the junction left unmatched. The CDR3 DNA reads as TGTGCCAGCAGTGAACAATCGGATACTAGCGGCACAGATACGCAGTATTTT. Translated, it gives CASSEQSDTSGTDTQYF.

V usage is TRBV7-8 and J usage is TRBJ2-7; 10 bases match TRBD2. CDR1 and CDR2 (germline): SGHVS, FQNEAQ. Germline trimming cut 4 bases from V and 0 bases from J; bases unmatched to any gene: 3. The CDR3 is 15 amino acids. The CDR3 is CASSSGLADSYEQYF. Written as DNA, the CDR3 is TGTGCCAGCAGCTCTGGACTAGCGGACTCCTACGAGCAGTACTTC. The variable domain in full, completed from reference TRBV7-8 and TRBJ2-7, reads GAGVSQSPRYKVAKRGQDVALRCDPISGHVSLFWYQQALGQGPEFLTYFQNEAQLDKSGLPSDRFFAERPEGSVSTLKIQRTQQEDSAVYLCASSSGLADSYEQYFGPGTRLTVT.

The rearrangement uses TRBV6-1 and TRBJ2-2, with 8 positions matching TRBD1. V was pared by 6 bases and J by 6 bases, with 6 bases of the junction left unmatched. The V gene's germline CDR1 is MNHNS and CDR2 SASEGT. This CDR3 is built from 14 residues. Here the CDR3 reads CASSRQGPSGELFF. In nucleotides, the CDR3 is TGTGCCAGCAGCCGACAGGGGCCGTCCGGGGAGCTGTTTTTT.

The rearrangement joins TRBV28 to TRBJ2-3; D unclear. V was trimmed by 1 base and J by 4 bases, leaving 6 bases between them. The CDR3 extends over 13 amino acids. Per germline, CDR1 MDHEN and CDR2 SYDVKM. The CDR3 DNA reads TGTGCCAGCAGTTTATCACCGTCAGATACGCAGTATTTT. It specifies CASSLSPSDTQYF.

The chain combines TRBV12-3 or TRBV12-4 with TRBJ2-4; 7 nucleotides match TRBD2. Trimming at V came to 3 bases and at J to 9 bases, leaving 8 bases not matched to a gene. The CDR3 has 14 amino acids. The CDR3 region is CASSLTSPQGIQYF. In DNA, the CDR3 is TGTGCCAGCAGTTTGACTAGCCCCCAGGGCATTCAGTACTTC.

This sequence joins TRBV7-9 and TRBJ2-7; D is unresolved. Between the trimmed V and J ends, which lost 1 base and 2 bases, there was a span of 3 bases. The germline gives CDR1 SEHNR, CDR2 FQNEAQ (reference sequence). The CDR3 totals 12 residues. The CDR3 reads CASSLEAYEQYF. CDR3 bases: TGTGCCAGCAGCTTAGAGGCCTACGAGCAGTACTTC.

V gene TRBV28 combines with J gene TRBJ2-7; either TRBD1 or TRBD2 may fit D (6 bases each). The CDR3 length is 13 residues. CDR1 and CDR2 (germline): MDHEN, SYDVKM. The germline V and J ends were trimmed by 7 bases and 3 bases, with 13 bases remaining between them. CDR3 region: CASTRGPDYEQYF. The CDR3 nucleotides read TGTGCCAGCACTCGGGGGCCTGACTACGAGCAGTACTTC.

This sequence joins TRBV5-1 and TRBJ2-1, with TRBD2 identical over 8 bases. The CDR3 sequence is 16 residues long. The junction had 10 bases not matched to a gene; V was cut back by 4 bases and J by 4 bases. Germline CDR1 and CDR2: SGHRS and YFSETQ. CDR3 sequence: CASSQSPSGPYNEQFF. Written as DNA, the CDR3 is TGCGCCAGCAGCCAATCACCTAGCGGGCCATACAATGAGCAGTTCTTC.

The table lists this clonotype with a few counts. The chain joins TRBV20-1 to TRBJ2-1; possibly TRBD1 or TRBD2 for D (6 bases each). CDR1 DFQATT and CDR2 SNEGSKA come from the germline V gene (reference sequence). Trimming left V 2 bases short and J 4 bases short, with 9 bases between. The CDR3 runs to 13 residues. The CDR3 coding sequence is TGCAGTGCTAGAAGGGGGGAATACAATGAGCAGTTCTTC. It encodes CSARRGEYNEQFF.

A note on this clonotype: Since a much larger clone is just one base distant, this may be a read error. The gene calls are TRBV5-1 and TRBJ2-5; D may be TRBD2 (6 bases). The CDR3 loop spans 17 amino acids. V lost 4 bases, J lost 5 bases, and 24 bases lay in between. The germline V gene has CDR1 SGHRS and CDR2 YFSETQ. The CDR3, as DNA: TGCGCCAGCAGCGTGTCCGGGACTGGCGGAGGGCGCGAGACCCAGTACTTC. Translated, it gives CASSVSGTGGGRETQYF. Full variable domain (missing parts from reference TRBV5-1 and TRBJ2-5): KAGVTQTPRYLIKTRGQQVTLSCSPISGHRSVSWYQQTPGQGLQFLFEYFSETQRNKGNFPGRFSGRQFSNSRSEMNVSTLELGDSALYLCASSVSGTGGGRETQYFGPGTRLLVL.

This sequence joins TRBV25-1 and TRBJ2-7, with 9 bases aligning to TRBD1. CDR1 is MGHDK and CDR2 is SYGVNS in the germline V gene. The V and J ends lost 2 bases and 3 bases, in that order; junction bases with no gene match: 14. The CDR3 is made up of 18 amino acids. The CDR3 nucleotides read TGTGCCAGCAGTGAAGATCATAACAGGGGGCCGATATACTACGAGCAGTACTTC. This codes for CASSEDHNRGPIYYEQYF.

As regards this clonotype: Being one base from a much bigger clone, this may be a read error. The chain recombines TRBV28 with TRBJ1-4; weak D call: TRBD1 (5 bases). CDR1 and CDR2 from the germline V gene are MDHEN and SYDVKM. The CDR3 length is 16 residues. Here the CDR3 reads CPSSPNAGRTNEKLFF. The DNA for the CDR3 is TGTCCCAGCAGTCCGAACGCGGGACGGACTAATGAAAAACTGTTTTTT. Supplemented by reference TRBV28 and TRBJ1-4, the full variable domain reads DVKVTQSSRYLVKRTGEKVFLECVQDMDHENMFWYRQDPGLGLRLIYFSYDVKMKEKGDIPEGYSVSREKKERFSLILESASTNQTSMYLCPSSPNAGRTNEKLFFGSGTQLSVL.

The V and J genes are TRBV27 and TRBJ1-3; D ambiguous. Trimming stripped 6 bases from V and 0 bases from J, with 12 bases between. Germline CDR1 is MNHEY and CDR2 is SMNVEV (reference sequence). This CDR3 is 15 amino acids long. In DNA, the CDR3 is TGTGCCAGCAGACCCTCGGGGAGCTCTGGAAACACCATATATTTT. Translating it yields CASRPSGSSGNTIYF.

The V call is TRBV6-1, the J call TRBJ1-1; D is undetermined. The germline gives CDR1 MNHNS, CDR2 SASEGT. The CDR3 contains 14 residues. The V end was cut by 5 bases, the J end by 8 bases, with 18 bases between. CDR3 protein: CASSITPSRGEAFF. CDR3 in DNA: TGTGCCAGCAGTATAACCCCCAGTAGAGGGGAAGCTTTCTTT.

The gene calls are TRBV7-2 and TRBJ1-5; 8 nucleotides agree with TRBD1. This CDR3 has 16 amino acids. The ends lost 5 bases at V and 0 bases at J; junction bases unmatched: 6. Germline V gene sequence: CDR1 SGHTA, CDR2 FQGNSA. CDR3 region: CASSPQGADSNQPQHF. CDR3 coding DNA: TGTGCCAGCAGCCCCCAGGGGGCAGATAGCAATCAGCCCCAGCATTTT. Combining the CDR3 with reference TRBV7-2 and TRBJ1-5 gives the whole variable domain GAGVSQSPSNKVTEKGKDVELRCDPISGHTALYWYRQSLGQGLEFLIYFQGNSAPDKSGLPSDRFSAERTGGSVSTLTIQRTQQEDSAVYLCASSPQGADSNQPQHFGDGTRLSIL.